The 15 T cell receptor beta chains below come from one sample, sequenced in a study of T cells after yellow fever vaccination. Via MiXCR, TCRdb re-called the 5' RACE reads, giving one row per CDR3 protein. Here the sample spans fewer than 400,000 distinct CDR3 sequences, approximately 11% being singletons. The specimen comprised CD4+ T cells sorted from PBMCs, sampled 45 days after the yellow fever booster vaccination. The receptors come from a man between 18 and 29 years old who received the YFV17D yellow fever vaccine.

The V and J genes are TRBV2 and TRBJ1-5, with a possible D match to TRBD1 (5 bases). This CDR3 contains 14 residues. Germline V gives CDR1 SNHLY, CDR2 FYNNEI. The V end lost 4 bases, the J end lost 4 bases, and 11 bases lay between the germline ends. The CDR3 DNA sequence: TGTGCCAGCAGTGGTTCCGGGGCAAATCAGCCCCAGCATTTT. Its protein is CASSGSGANQPQHF. Full variable domain (missing parts from reference TRBV2 and TRBJ1-5): EPEVTQTPSHQVTQMGQEVILRCVPISNHLYFYWYRQILGQKVEFLVSFYNNEISEKSEIFDDQFSVERPDGSNFTLKIRSTKLEDSAMYFCASSGSGANQPQHFGDGTRLSIL.

In its sample, this clonotype was seen once. The gene calls are TRBV3-1 and TRBJ1-2; tentative D call: TRBD1 (5 bases). This CDR3 is built from 13 residues. Trimming took off 0 bases at V and 9 bases at J, with 11 bases between the two ends. Germline V gives CDR1 LGHDT, CDR2 YNNKEL (reference sequence). The CDR3 loop is CASSQDDRGRYTF. As DNA, the CDR3 is TGTGCCAGCAGCCAAGATGATCGGGGACGCTACACCTTC.

This clonotype was picked up many times. This sequence joins TRBV3-1 and TRBJ1-2, with unresolved D. The germline V gene has CDR1 LGHDT and CDR2 YNNKEL (reference sequence). This CDR3 spans 12 amino acids. V was pared by 6 bases and J by 4 bases, with 9 bases between. DNA for the CDR3: TGTGCCAGCAGTCTGGGGATCTATGGCTACACCTTC. It is translated as CASSLGIYGYTF. Full variable domain (remainder filled in from reference TRBV3-1 and TRBJ1-2): DTAVSQTPKYLVTQMGNDKSIKCEQNLGHDTMYWYKQDSKKFLKIMFSYNNKELIINETVPNRFSPKSPDKAHLNLHINSLELGDSAVYFCASSLGIYGYTFGSGTRLTVV.

The sample holds a few counts of this clonotype. V usage is TRBV5-6 and J usage is TRBJ2-1; 8 bases line up with TRBD1. V lost 3 bases and J lost 4; bases outside the gene matches: 9. Per the germline V gene, CDR1 is SGHDT and CDR2 is YYEEEE. The CDR3 totals 16 residues. The CDR3: CASSYRDRNFYNEQFF. CDR3 DNA: TGTGCCAGCAGCTATCGGGACAGGAATTTTTACAATGAGCAGTTCTTC.

V gene TRBV20-1 combines with J gene TRBJ1-6, with a tentative D call TRBD1 (6 bases). Deletions cut 5 bases from V and 7 bases from J, with 18 bases between. The CDR3 has 15 amino acids. Germline V gene sequence: CDR1 DFQATT, CDR2 SNEGSKA (reference sequence). This CDR3 is CSAGTGTWENSPLHF. CDR3 sequence (DNA): TGCAGTGCTGGAACCGGGACATGGGAAAATTCACCCCTCCACTTT.

This clonotype appeared many times. The chain employs TRBV12-3 or TRBV12-4 and TRBJ2-7; TRBD2 agrees at 7 bases. The junction had 2 bases not matched to a gene; V was cut back by 3 bases and J by 3 bases. The CDR3 length is 13 residues. The CDR3 nucleotides read TGTGCCAGCAGTTTCGGGGGGATCTACGAGCAGTACTTC. Its translation: CASSFGGIYEQYF.

The CDR3 protein is CASSHAGETQYF. CDR3 coding DNA: TGTGCCAGCAGCCACGCCGGGGAGACCCAGTACTTC. This chain uses TRBV3-1 with TRBJ2-5, with unresolved D. The V end was cut by 3 bases, the J end by 5 bases, with 7 bases between. Germline CDR1 is LGHDT and CDR2 is YNNKEL (reference sequence). CDR3 size: 12 residues.

This clonotype showed up just a few times. The gene calls are TRBV12-3 or TRBV12-4 and TRBJ2-1; D might be TRBD2 (7 bases). Trimming shortened V by 6 bases and J by 7 bases, and 22 bases separated the two germline ends. This CDR3 region has 16 residues. CDR3 sequence: CASSIRGRGSLNEQFF. The DNA for the CDR3 is TGTGCCAGCAGCATCCGGGGGCGGGGGTCCCTAAATGAGCAGTTCTTC.

V is TRBV7-9 and J is TRBJ2-1; D unresolved. Trimming removed 5 bases at V and 8 bases at J, with 1 base between. Germline CDR1 SEHNR, CDR2 FQNEAQ (reference sequence). There are 9 residues in the CDR3. The CDR3 region is CASSHEQFF. The CDR3 nucleotides read TGTGCCAGCAGCCATGAGCAGTTCTTC.

In its sample, this clonotype was seen a few times. The chain employs TRBV5-1 and TRBJ1-4, with D possibly TRBD1 on 6 matching bases. Trimming removed 0 bases at V and 6 bases at J, with 15 bases between. Germline V CDR1 and CDR2: SGHRS, YFSETQ. The CDR3 has 16 residues. CDR3: CASSLEGVTGDEKLFF. CDR3 bases: TGCGCCAGCAGCTTGGAGGGGGTCACGGGGGATGAAAAACTGTTTTTT. Filled out from reference TRBV5-1 and TRBJ1-4, the complete variable domain reads KAGVTQTPRYLIKTRGQQVTLSCSPISGHRSVSWYQQTPGQGLQFLFEYFSETQRNKGNFPGRFSGRQFSNSRSEMNVSTLELGDSALYLCASSLEGVTGDEKLFFGSGTQLSVL.

V is TRBV7-2 and J is TRBJ1-2; D call uncertain. V lost 6 bases and J lost 5, with 10 bases in between. The CDR3 contains 12 residues. The V gene's germline CDR1 is SGHTA and CDR2 FQGNSA. The CDR3 coding sequence is TGTGCCAGCAGTTCGCAGGTTTATGGCTACACCTTC. Its translation is CASSSQVYGYTF.

The chain combines TRBV5-1 with TRBJ2-5; no definite D call. Trimming removed 6 bases at V and 0 bases at J, with 9 bases between. The CDR3 totals 13 residues. Per the germline V gene, CDR1 is SGHRS and CDR2 is YFSETQ. The CDR3 coding sequence is TGCGCCAGCAAACTGGGAAACCAAGAGACCCAGTACTTC. Its protein product is CASKLGNQETQYF.

This clonotype showed up just a few times. The J gene is TRBJ1-5, the V gene TRBV6-6; D is possibly TRBD1 (5 bases). The CDR3 has 11 amino acids. Trimming stripped 5 bases from V and 12 bases from J, with 11 bases between. CDR1 and CDR2 from the germline V gene are MNHNY and SVGAGI (reference sequence). In DNA form, the CDR3 reads TGTGCCAGCAGTCCCTCGGGGGACCAGCATTTT. This codes for CASSPSGDQHF.

As DNA, the CDR3 is TGTGCCAGCAGCTTAGCCCCGAGCTCCTACAATGAGCAGTTCTTC. This gives the protein CASSLAPSSYNEQFF. The rearrangement uses TRBV7-2 and TRBJ2-1; the D is unclear. V was clipped by 0 bases and J by 0 bases, with 6 bases between them. This CDR3 is built from 15 residues. Germline V gene lookup returns CDR1 SGHTA and CDR2 FQGNSA.

In this sample, this clonotype turned up a few times. The chain is built from TRBV6-6 and TRBJ1-2; no clear D gene. Trimming stripped 0 bases from V and 4 bases from J, with 12 bases between. The CDR3 is 15 amino acids. The germline CDR1 and CDR2 sequences are MNHNY and SVGAGI (reference sequence). This CDR3 is CASSYSIGVPYGYTF. As DNA, the CDR3 is TGTGCCAGCAGTTACTCGATCGGAGTACCCTATGGCTACACCTTC.